This is a list of T cell receptor beta chains from one sample in a study of cytomegalovirus exposure and HLA in healthy donors. Some clones are missing from TCRdb's copy, which holds only in-frame ones; the method was immunoSEQ multiplex PCR. The profile covers around 200,000 clones, with around four fifths appearing a single time and about 1.6% taken by the ten largest. The sequenced sample consisted of PBMCs. These receptors were taken from a man between 50 and 59 years old in good health and CMV-seronegative. CDR3s include the opening cysteine and the closing phenylalanine or tryptophan. A D gene is named only where the DNA matches it firmly. Not every row has a clone size; where given, it reads once, few, many or a size class.

J gene | D gene | clone size | V gene | CDR3 protein | CDR3 DNA
TRBJ2-7 | TRBD2 | once | TRBV19 | CASTGGTSGTDYEQYF | TGTGCCAGTACCGGGGGGACTAGCGGGACTGACTACGAGCAGTACTTC
TRBJ2-5 | TRBD1 | . | TRBV9 | CASSVVGAGGETQYF | TGTGCCAGCAGCGTCGTGGGTGCAGGGGGAGAGACCCAGTACTTC
TRBJ1-2 | . | . | TRBV7-6 | CASSLGAGEFYGYTF | TGTGCCAGCAGCTTAGGGGCAGGGGAGTTCTATGGCTACACCTTC
TRBJ1-4 | TRBD1 | . | TRBV18 | CASSPGQGRLFF | TGTGCCAGCTCACCTGGACAGGGCCGACTGTTTTTT
TRBJ1-2 | . | . | TRBV7-9 | CASSSKAGQSHYGYTF | TGTGCCAGCAGCTCCAAAGCCGGACAGTCACACTATGGCTACACCTTC
TRBJ2-7 | . | . | TRBV7-9 | CASSLYAEQYF | TGTGCCAGCAGCCTCTACGCCGAGCAGTACTTC
TRBJ1-4 | TRBD1 | . | TRBV7-9 | CSSSFMPGTGDEKLFF | TGTTCCAGCAGCTTTATGCCCGGGACAGGGGACGAAAAACTGTTTTTT
TRBJ1-2 | . | few | TRBV5-1 | CASSLASDVNYGYTF | TGCGCCAGCAGCTTGGCGTCAGATGTTAACTATGGCTACACCTTC
TRBJ2-1 | . | . | TRBV7-3 | CASSLTPSSYNEQFF | TGTGCCAGCAGCTTAACTCCTTCCTCCTACAATGAGCAGTTCTTC
TRBJ2-1 | . | . | TRBV5-6 | CASTPLEGPNEEQFF | TGTGCCAGCACCCCTTTGGAGGGTCCGAACGAGGAGCAGTTCTTC
TRBJ2-5 | TRBD1 | . | TRBV4-3 | CASSVGTGGRETQYF | TGCGCCAGCAGCGTTGGGACAGGGGGTCGAGAGACCCAGTACTTC
TRBJ1-2 | TRBD1 | . | TRBV7-6 | CASSPGTAGVGGYTF | TGTGCCAGCAGCCCGGGGACAGCAGGGGTCGGTGGCTACACCTTC
TRBJ2-1 | TRBD1 | . | TRBV2 | CASSQRQGNNEQFF | TGTGCCAGCAGCCAGAGACAGGGTAACAATGAGCAGTTCTTC
TRBJ2-3 | TRBD1 | . | TRBV19 | CASSRRQGSNTDTQYF | TGTGCCAGTAGTAGAAGACAGGGCTCAAACACAGATACGCAGTATTTT
TRBJ2-3 | TRBD2 | . | TRBV5-1 | CASSAGLAASLREQYF | TGCGCCAGCAGCGCGGGACTAGCTGCCTCTTTACGGGAGCAGTATTTT
TRBJ2-6 | . | . | TRBV5-1 | CASSLEGRGSSGANVLTF | TGCGCCAGCAGCTTGGAGGGACGGGGGAGCTCTGGGGCCAACGTCCTGACTTTC
TRBJ2-7 | . | . | TRBV5-6 | CASSLRAVNYEQYF | TGTGCCAGCAGCTTGAGAGCGGTGAACTACGAGCAGTACTTC
TRBJ2-7 | TRBD1 | . | TRBV11-1 | CASSFLPGQGYEQYF | TGTGCCAGCAGCTTTCTACCGGGACAGGGTTACGAGCAGTACTTC
TRBJ2-6 | TRBD1 | . | TRBV7-3 | CASSLTTGSGANVLTF | TGTGCCAGCAGCTTAACGACAGGGAGCGGGGCCAACGTCCTGACTTTC
TRBJ2-7 | . | . | TRBV9 | CASSVAHQGPYEQYF | TGTGCCAGCAGCGTAGCTCACCAGGGGCCTTACGAGCAGTACTTC
TRBJ1-2 | . | . | TRBV28 | CASIGDFGYTF | TGTGCCAGCATTGGGGACTTTGGCTACACCTTC
TRBJ2-5 | TRBD2 | . | TRBV5-1 | CASSTGTSPPETQYF | TGCGCCAGCAGCACCGGGACTAGCCCTCCAGAGACCCAGTACTTC
TRBJ1-1 | TRBD1 | . | TRBV6-6 | CASSRNRGTEAFF | TGTGCCAGCAGTCGAAACAGGGGAACTGAAGCTTTCTTT
TRBJ1-2 | TRBD1 | once | TRBV2 | CASRRTGTSNYGYTF | TGTGCCAGCAGGAGGACAGGAACCTCTAACTATGGCTACACCTTC
TRBJ1-2 | TRBD1 | . | TRBV2 | CASRAQGANYGYTF | TGTGCCAGCAGGGCCCAGGGGGCGAACTATGGCTACACCTTC
TRBJ2-6 | TRBD1 | . | TRBV5-1 | CASSAGTGGGGANVLTF | TGCGCCAGCAGCGCCGGGACAGGGGGGGGAGGGGCCAACGTCCTGACTTTC
TRBJ2-2 | TRBD2 | . | TRBV2 | CASRSGSLPGELFF | TGTGCCAGCCGTAGCGGGAGTTTACCCGGGGAGCTGTTTTTT